This section outlines one TCR beta chain sequence together with its context. The data belong to a study of blood T cell repertoires in COVID-19. On the study more broadly: The study drew acute and convalescent COVID-19 samples from the United States, Italy and Spain.

Per the original data handling: Amplified reference gene primers provided the basis for estimating nucleated cell counts. Some clones are missing from TCRdb's copy, which holds only in-frame ones; the method was immunoSEQ multiplex PCR. The D gene and trimming were derived from the DNA, and the V and J assignments and clone size from that table. The sample has 50,000 to 70,000 clones; around 80% are singletons. Sequencing input: peripheral blood. This clonotype originated in a man aged 55 to 70 with acute or convalescent COVID-19.

CDR3 amino acids: CASSLGGGYETQYF. The CDR3 DNA sequence: TGTGCCAGCAGCCTGGGGGGAGGATACGAGACCCAGTACTTC. The gene calls are TRBV11-2 and TRBJ2-5, with D maybe TRBD2 (6 bases). The CDR3 is 14 residues long. CDR1 and CDR2 from the germline V gene are SGHAT and FQNNGV. Trimming removed 5 bases from V and 5 bases from J, with 15 bases in between.